One sample yielded the 5 T cell receptor beta chains listed below, sequenced in a study of monozygotic twins with inflammatory bowel disease. TCRdb reprocessed the 5' RACE reads, with one entry per CDR3 protein and no DNA. The repertoire table contains approximately 400,000 distinct CDR3 sequences. Sequenced material: blood. These receptors were collected from a human donor with ulcerative colitis or Crohn's disease, or a healthy co-twin of an affected twin (not recorded which).

The V gene is TRBV11-2, the J gene TRBJ1-4; TCRdb indicates TRBD1, and absent DNA this call remains unverified. The CDR3 spans 15 residues. Looked up from germline, CDR1 is SGHAT and CDR2 is FQNNGV. The CDR3 reads CASSVTGVFGEKLFF.

This rearrangement joins TRBV19 to TRBJ2-1; TCRdb's D call of TRBD2 is untestable without DNA. CDR1 is LNHDA, CDR2 SQIVND, per germline (reference sequence). The CDR3 has 19 residues. The chain's CDR3 is CASSIIRGRAQSSYNEQFF.

This chain uses TRBV4-1 with TRBJ2-3; TCRdb proposes TRBD2, but this gene call is untestable without DNA. Germline CDR1 and CDR2: MGHRA and YSYEKL. The CDR3 loop spans 18 amino acids. The CDR3 here is CASSQDPSGGRARDTQYF.

The chain carries TRBV5-4 and TRBJ2-1; TCRdb names TRBD2, which stays unverified in the absence of DNA. The CDR3 runs to 15 residues. The V gene's germline CDR1 is SGHNT and CDR2 YYREEE (reference sequence). The CDR3 protein is CASSVDPGGRSLQFF.

The chain uses TRBV24-1 and TRBJ2-3; without DNA, the TCRdb call of TRBD1 cannot be checked. The CDR3 is 16 residues long. Per the germline V gene, CDR1 is KGHDR and CDR2 is SFDVKD. CDR3 amino acids: CATSEPRDGRTDTQYF.